The present T cell receptor beta chain was sequenced within a study of T cells in Graves' hyperthyroidism and ophthalmopathy. Study findings and constraints: The authors' 13 V-J model separated ophthalmopathy from stable hyperthyroidism.

Hyperthyroidism was newly diagnosed in patients aged 18 to 65 (duration under 2 months). This clonotype has just one count. Antigen unknown. Amplified TCR beta CDR3 regions derived from RNA transcripts. A first-round RT-PCR of the TCR CDR3 used the HTBI primer set. TCRdb redid the calling of the multiplex PCR reads with MiXCR, one entry per CDR3 protein. The sample has some 740,000 distinct CDR3 sequences, 11% to 15% seen once. V shed 0 bases, J shed 4 bases, and the junction held 13 bases outside the gene matches. In germline, CDR1 is LGHNA, CDR2 YSLEER. The CDR3 has 18 residues. The chain carries TRBV4-3 and TRBJ1-2; 8 bases line up with TRBD1. Specimen: blood. The clonotype originates from a young woman with Graves' hyperthyroidism. The CDR3 DNA reads TGCGCCAGCAGCCAAGATTCGACAGGGGCCAGGGGACCCTATGGCTACACCTTC. Translated, it gives CASSQDSTGARGPYGYTF.